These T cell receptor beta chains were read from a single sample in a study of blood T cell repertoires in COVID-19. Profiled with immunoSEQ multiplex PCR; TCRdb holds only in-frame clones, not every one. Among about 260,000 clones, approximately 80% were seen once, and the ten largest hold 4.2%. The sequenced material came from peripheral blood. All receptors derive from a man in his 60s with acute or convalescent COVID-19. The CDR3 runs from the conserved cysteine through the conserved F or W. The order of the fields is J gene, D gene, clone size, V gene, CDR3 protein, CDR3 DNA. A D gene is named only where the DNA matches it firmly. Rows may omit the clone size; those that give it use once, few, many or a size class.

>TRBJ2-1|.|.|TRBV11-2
CASSLDGERRKFF
TGTGCCAGCAGCTTGGACGGGGAGAGGAGGAAGTTCTTC
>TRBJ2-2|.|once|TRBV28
CASSSPSANTGELFF
TGTGCCAGCAGTTCACCTAGCGCGAACACCGGGGAGCTGTTTTTT
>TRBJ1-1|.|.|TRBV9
CASSALGRGSTEAFF
TGTGCCAGCAGCGCGCTAGGACGGGGGAGCACTGAAGCTTTCTTT
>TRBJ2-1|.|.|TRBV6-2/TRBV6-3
CASSFSSSSSYNEQFF
TGTGCCAGCAGTTTCTCCTCGTCGAGCTCCTACAATGAGCAGTTCTTC
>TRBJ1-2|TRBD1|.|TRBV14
CASSDLGDRGVESYGYTF
TGTGCCAGCAGCGACCTGGGGGACAGGGGGGTGGAGAGCTATGGCTACACCTTC
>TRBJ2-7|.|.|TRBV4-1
CASSLTNSGGASYEQYF
TGCGCCAGCAGCCTCACTAATTCCGGCGGTGCGTCCTACGAGCAGTACTTC
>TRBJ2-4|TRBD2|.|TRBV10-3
CAISEREGSAKNIQYF
TGTGCCATCAGTGAGCGGGAGGGTAGTGCCAAAAACATTCAGTACTTC
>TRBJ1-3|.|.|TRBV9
CASRQGSGNTIYF
TGTGCCAGCAGACAGGGCTCCGGAAACACCATATATTTT
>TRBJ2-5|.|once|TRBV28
CASSNQGNQETQYF
TGTGCCAGCAGTAACCAGGGGAACCAAGAGACCCAGTACTTC
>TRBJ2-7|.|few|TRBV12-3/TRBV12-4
CASSFSHYEQYF
TGTGCCAGCAGTTTTTCCCACTACGAGCAGTACTTC
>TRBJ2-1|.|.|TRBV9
CASSVGQGPIYNEQFF
TGTGCCAGCAGCGTAGGTCAGGGGCCAATCTACAATGAGCAGTTCTTC
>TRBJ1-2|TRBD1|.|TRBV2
CASRENPGTGVDGYTF
TGTGCCAGCAGAGAGAATCCCGGGACAGGGGTCGACGGCTACACCTTC
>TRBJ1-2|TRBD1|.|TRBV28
CASSTWTGGNYGYTF
TGTGCCAGCAGTACATGGACAGGGGGGAACTATGGCTACACCTTC
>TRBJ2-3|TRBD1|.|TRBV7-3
CASSLVPGTGVGTDTQYF
TGTGCCAGCAGCTTAGTGCCAGGGACAGGGGTGGGCACAGATACGCAGTATTTT
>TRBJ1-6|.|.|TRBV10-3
CAISEAGSYNSPLHF
TGTGCCATCAGTGAGGCGGGCTCCTATAATTCACCCCTCCACTTT
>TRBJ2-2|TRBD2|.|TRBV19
CASKQAGANTGELFF
TGTGCCAGTAAACAAGCGGGAGCTAACACCGGGGAGCTGTTTTTT
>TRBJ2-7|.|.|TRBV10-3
CAIMSFYEQYF
TGTGCCATCATGTCGTTCTACGAGCAGTACTTC
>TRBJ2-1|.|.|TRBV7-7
CASSFGRGAYNEQFF
TGTGCTAGCAGCTTTGGACGGGGGGCTTACAATGAGCAGTTCTTC
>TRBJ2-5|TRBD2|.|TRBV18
CASSPLADQETQYF
TGTGCCAGCTCACCTCTAGCGGACCAAGAGACCCAGTACTTC
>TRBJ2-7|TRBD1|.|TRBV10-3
CAISEQMTGDEQYF
TGTGCCATCAGTGAACAAATGACAGGGGACGAGCAGTACTTC
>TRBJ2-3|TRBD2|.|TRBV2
CASSASGGTDTQYF
TGTGCCAGCAGTGCTAGCGGGGGGACAGATACGCAGTATTTT
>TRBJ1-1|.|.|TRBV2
CASSRRTLTNTEAFF
TGTGCCAGCAGCCGGCGGACACTCACGAACACTGAAGCTTTCTTT
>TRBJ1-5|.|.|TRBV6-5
CASTTGSNQPQHF
TGTGCCAGCACTACGGGTAGCAATCAGCCCCAGCATTTT
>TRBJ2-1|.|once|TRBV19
CASSIERLAGRSYNEQFF
TGTGCCAGTAGTATAGAACGATTGGCAGGGAGGTCCTACAATGAGCAGTTCTTC
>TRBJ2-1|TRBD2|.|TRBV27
CASSSPSGGEYNEQFF
TGTGCCAGCAGTTCGCCTAGCGGGGGGGAATACAATGAGCAGTTCTTC
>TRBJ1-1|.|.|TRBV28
CASSLIQANTEAFF
TGTGCCAGCAGTTTGATTCAGGCGAACACTGAAGCTTTCTTT
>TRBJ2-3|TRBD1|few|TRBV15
CATSSTPGQRTDTQYF
TGTGCCACCAGCAGCACCCCGGGACAGAGGACAGATACGCAGTATTTT
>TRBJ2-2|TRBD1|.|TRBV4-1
CASRTGGTGELFF
TGCGCCAGCAGGACAGGGGGCACCGGGGAGCTGTTTTTT
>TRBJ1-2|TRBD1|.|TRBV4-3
CASSSAGTANYGYTF
TGCGCCAGCAGCTCGGCCGGGACAGCTAACTATGGCTACACCTTC
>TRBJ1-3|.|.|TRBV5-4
CASSLGQAEGNTIYF
TGTGCCAGCAGCTTGGGACAGGCGGAAGGAAACACCATATATTTT
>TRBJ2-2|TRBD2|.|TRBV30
CAWRVRRGGYTGELFF
TGTGCCTGGCGTGTCCGGCGGGGGGGGTACACCGGGGAGCTGTTTTTT
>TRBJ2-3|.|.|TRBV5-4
CASRGWATDTQYF
TGTGCCAGCAGAGGTTGGGCCACAGATACGCAGTATTTT
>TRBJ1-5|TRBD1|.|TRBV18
CASSSSGQGVFQPQHF
TGTGCCAGCTCGTCAAGCGGGCAGGGGGTTTTCCAGCCCCAGCATTTT
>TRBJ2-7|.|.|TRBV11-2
CASSPRRVATYEQYF
TGTGCCAGCAGCCCTAGGCGGGTCGCAACCTACGAGCAGTACTTC
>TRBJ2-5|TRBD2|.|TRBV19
CASSKGLAGEETQYF
TGTGCCAGTAGTAAGGGACTAGCGGGAGAAGAGACCCAGTACTTC
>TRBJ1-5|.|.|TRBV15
CATSRSRYQPQHF
TGTGCCACCAGCAGATCCAGATATCAGCCCCAGCATTTT
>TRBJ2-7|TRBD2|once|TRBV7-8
CASSSSGGVYEQYF
TGTGCCAGCTCATCTAGCGGGGGAGTTTACGAGCAGTACTTC
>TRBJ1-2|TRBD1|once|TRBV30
CALDGQAMNGYTF
TGTGCCTTGGACGGACAGGCAATGAATGGCTACACCTTC
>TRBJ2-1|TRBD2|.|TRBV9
CASSVALSGKNYNEQFF
TGTGCCAGCAGCGTCGCCCTTAGCGGGAAAAACTACAATGAGCAGTTCTTC
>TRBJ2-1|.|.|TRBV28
CASIGVTNEQFF
TGTGCCAGCATAGGGGTAACCAATGAGCAGTTCTTC
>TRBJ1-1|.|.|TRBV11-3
CASSLDLTTEAFF
TGTGCCAGCAGCTTAGATCTAACCACTGAAGCTTTCTTT
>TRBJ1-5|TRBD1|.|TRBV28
CASSLRGRDNQPQHF
TGTGCCAGCAGCCTCAGGGGGCGCGACAATCAGCCCCAGCATTTT
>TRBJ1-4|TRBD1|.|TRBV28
CASSSPGQGENWLFF
TGTGCCAGCAGCAGCCCGGGACAGGGCGAAAATTGGCTGTTTTTT
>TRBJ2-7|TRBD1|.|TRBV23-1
CARVVGDRDGSYEQYF
TGCGCCAGAGTCGTTGGGGACAGGGACGGTTCCTACGAGCAGTACTTC
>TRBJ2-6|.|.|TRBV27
CASSLYPSGANVLTF
TGTGCCAGCAGTTTATATCCGTCTGGGGCCAACGTCCTGACTTTC
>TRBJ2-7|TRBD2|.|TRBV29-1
CSVWTSGGKHEQYF
TGCAGCGTCTGGACTAGCGGAGGGAAGCACGAGCAGTACTTC
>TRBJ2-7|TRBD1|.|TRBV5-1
CARPTGTGAYEQYF
TGCGCCAGACCGACCGGGACAGGGGCCTACGAGCAGTACTTC
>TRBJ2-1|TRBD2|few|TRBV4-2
CASSQTLAGVNNEQFF
TGTGCCAGCAGCCAGACCCTAGCGGGGGTCAACAATGAGCAGTTCTTC
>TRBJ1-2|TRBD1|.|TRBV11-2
CASSLDRTGGGYTF
TGTGCCAGCAGCTTAGACCGGACAGGTGGTGGCTACACCTTC
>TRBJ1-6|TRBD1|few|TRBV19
CASSRWAVTGGMVNSPLHF
TGTGCCAGTAGTAGATGGGCGGTGACAGGGGGAATGGTTAATTCACCCCTCCACTTT
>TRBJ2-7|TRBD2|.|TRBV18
CASSPQGLAGGRGNEQYF
TGTGCCAGCTCACCACAGGGACTAGCGGGAGGTAGAGGGAACGAGCAGTACTTC
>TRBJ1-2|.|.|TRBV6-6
CASSYPTGEWDYGYTF
TGTGCCAGCAGTTACCCTACGGGGGAGTGGGACTATGGCTACACCTTC
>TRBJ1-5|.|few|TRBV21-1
CANKRSPGGASNQPQHF
TGTGCCAACAAAAGGTCCCCGGGCGGGGCTAGCAATCAGCCCCAGCATTTT
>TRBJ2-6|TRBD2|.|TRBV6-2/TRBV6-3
CASTPRRTSGLGGVGSGANVLTF
TGTGCCAGCACCCCCCGGCGGACATCGGGACTAGGTGGGGTGGGCTCTGGGGCCAACGTCCTGACTTTC
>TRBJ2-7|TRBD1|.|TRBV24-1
CATSDSRQGHEQYF
TGTGCCACCAGTGACTCCCGACAGGGCCACGAGCAGTACTTC
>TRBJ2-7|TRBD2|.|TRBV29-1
CSVRLAAFYEQYF
TGCAGCGTTAGACTAGCTGCTTTCTACGAGCAGTACTTC
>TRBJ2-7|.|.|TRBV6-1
CASSERQRNLYEQYF
TGTGCCAGCAGTGAAAGACAGCGAAACTTATACGAGCAGTACTTC
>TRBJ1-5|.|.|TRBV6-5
CASSYDRYNQPQHF
TGTGCCAGCAGTTACGACAGATACAATCAGCCCCAGCATTTT
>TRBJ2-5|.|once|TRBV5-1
CASSPQWGGQETQYF
TGCGCCAGCAGCCCCCAGTGGGGGGGGCAGGAGACCCAGTACTTC
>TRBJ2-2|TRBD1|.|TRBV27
CASSSTGWTGELFF
TGTGCCAGCAGTTCGACAGGGTGGACCGGGGAGCTGTTTTTT